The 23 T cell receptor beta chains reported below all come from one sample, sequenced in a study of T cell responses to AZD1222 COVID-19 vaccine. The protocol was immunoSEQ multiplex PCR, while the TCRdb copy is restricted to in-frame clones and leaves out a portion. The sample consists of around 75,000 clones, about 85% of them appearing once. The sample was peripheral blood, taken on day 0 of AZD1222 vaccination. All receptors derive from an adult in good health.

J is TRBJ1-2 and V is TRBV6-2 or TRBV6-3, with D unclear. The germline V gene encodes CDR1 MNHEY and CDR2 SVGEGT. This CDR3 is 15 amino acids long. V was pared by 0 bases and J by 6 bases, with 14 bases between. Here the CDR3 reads CASSYSPWPAHGYTF. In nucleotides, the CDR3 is TGTGCCAGCAGTTACTCGCCCTGGCCAGCGCATGGCTACACCTTC.

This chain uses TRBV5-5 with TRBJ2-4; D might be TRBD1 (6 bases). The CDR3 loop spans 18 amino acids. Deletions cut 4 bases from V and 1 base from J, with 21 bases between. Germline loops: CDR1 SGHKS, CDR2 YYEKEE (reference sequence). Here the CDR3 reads CASSPTRDRSTAKNIQYF. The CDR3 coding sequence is TGTGCCAGCAGCCCGACAAGAGACAGGTCCACCGCCAAAAACATTCAGTACTTC.

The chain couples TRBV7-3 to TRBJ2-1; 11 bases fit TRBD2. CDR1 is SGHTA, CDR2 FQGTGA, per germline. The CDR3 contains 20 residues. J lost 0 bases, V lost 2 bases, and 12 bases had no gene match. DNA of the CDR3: TGTGCCAGCAGCTTAGACACCGGGACTAGCGGTTTCGGCTCCTACAATGAGCAGTTCTTC. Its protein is CASSLDTGTSGFGSYNEQFF.

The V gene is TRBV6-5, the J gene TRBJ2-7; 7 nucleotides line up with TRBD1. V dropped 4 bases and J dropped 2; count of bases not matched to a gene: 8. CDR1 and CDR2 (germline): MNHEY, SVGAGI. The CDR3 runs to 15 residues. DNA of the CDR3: TGTGCCAGCAGTTCAGCTACCGGGACAGCCTACGAGCAGTACTTC. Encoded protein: CASSSATGTAYEQYF.

CDR3 sequence: CAISGDRELSGYTF. The CDR3, as DNA: TGTGCCATCAGTGGGGACAGGGAGCTCTCGGGCTACACCTTC. The V call is TRBV10-3, the J call TRBJ1-2; 9 bases map to TRBD1. CDR3 length equals 14 residues. Germline V lookup: CDR1 ENHRY, CDR2 SYGVKD. V lost 4 bases and J lost 8; bases outside the gene matches: 8.

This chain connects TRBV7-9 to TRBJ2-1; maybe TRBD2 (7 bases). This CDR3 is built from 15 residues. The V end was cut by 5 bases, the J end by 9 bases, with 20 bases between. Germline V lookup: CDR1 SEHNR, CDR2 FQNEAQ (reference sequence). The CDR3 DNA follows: TGTGCCAGCAGCCGCCCGGAGAGGGGGGGGATTGAGCAGTTCTTC. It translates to CASSRPERGGIEQFF.

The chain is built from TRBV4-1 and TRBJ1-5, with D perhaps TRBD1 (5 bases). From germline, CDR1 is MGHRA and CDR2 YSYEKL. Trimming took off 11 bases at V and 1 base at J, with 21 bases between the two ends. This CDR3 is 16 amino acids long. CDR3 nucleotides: TGCGCCCTGAGGGACCTGGCCTGGTTGAGCAATCAGCCCCAGCATTTT. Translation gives CALRDLAWLSNQPQHF.

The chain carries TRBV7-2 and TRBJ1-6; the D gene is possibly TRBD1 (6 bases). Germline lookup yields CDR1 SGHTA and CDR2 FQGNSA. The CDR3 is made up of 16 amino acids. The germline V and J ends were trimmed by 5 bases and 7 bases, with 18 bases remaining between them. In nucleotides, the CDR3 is TGTGCCAGCAGCCCAAGAGGGCCGGGGGCAAATTCACCCCTCCACTTT. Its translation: CASSPRGPGANSPLHF.

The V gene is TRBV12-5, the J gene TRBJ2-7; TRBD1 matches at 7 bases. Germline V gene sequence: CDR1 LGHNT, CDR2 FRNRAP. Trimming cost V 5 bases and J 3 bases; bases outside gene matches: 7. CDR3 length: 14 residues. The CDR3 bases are TGTGCTAGTGGTCCTGACAGGGCTTACTACGAGCAGTACTTC. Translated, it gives CASGPDRAYYEQYF. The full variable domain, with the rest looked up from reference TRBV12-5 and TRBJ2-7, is DARVTQTPRHKVTEMGQEVTMRCQPILGHNTVFWYRQTMMQGLELLAYFRNRAPLDDSGMPKDRFSAEMPDATLATLKIQPSEPRDSAVYFCASGPDRAYYEQYFGPGTRLTVT.

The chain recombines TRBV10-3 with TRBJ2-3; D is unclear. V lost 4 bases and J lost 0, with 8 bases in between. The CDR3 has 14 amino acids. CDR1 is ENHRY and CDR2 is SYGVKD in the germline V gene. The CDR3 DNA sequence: TGTGCCATCAGTGGCCCACCTAGCACAGATACGCAGTATTTT. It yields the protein CAISGPPSTDTQYF.

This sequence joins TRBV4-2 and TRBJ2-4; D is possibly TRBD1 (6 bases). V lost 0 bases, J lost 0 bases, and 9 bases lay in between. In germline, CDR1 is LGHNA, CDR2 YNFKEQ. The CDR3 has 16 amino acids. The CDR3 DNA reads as TGTGCCAGCAGCCAAGAGGGGGCGTTAGCCAAAAACATTCAGTACTTC. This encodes CASSQEGALAKNIQYF.

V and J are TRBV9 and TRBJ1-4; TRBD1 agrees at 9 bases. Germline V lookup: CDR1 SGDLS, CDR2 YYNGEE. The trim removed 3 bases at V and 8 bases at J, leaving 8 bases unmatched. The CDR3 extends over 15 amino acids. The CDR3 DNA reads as TGTGCCAGCAGCGATACAGGGGGCGCCCGAGAAAAACTGTTTTTT. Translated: CASSDTGGAREKLFF.

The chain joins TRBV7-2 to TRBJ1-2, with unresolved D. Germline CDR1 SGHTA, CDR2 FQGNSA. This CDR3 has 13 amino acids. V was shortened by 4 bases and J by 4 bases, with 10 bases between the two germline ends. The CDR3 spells CASSSSAGYGYTF. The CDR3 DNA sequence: TGTGCCAGCAGCTCGTCAGCGGGCTATGGCTACACCTTC.

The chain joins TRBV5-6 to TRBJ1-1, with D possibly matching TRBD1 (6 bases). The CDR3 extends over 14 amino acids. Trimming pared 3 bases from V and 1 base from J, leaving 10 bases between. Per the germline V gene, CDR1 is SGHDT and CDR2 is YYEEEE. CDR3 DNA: TGTGCCAGCAGCTCGGACAGCTCGAACACTGAAGCTTTCTTT. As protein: CASSSDSSNTEAFF.

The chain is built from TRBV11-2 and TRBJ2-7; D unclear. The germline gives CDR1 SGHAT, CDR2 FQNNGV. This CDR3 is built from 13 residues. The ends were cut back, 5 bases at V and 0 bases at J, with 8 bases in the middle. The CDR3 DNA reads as TGTGCCAGCAGCAGGACGTTCTCCTACGAGCAGTACTTC. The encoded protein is CASSRTFSYEQYF.

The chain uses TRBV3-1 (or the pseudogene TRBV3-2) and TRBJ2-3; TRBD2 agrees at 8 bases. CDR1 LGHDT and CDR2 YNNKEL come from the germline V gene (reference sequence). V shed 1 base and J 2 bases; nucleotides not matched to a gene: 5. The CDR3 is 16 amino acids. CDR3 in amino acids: CASSQVGGEDTDTQYF. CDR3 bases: TGTGCCAGCAGCCAAGTCGGGGGGGAGGACACAGATACGCAGTATTTT.

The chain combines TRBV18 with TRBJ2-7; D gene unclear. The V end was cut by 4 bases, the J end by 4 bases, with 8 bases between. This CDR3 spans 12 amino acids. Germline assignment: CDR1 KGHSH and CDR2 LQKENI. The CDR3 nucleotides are TGTGCCAGCTCACGTCTGCAATACGAGCAGTACTTC. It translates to CASSRLQYEQYF.

CDR3 coding DNA: TGTGCCAGCAGCTTTAGTAGGGAGGAGGGTACGCAGTATTTT. Protein: CASSFSREEGTQYF. V is TRBV13 and J is TRBJ2-3; D is perhaps TRBD2 (6 bases). The germline V and J ends were trimmed by 3 bases and 8 bases, with 15 bases remaining between them. Germline-derived CDR1 and CDR2 are PRHDT and FYEKMQ (reference sequence). This CDR3 has 14 amino acids.

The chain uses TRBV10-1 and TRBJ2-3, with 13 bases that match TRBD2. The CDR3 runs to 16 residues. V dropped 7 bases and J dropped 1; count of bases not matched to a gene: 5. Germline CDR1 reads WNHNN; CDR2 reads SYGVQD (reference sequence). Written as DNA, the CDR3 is TGCGCCAGCACTCCCGGGACTAGCGGGGGCACAGATACGCAGTATTTT. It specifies CASTPGTSGGTDTQYF.

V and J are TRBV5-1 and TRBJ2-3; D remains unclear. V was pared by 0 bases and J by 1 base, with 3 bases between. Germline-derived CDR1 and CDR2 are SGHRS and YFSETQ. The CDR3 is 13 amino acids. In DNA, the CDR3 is TGCGCCAGCAGCTTGGATGGCACAGATACGCAGTATTTT. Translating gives CASSLDGTDTQYF.

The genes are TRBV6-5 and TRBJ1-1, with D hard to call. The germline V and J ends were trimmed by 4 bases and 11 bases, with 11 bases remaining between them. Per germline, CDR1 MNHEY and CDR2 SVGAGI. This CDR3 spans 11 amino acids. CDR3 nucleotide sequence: TGTGCCAGCAGTTTCGGCCCGGATGCTTTCTTT. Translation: CASSFGPDAFF.

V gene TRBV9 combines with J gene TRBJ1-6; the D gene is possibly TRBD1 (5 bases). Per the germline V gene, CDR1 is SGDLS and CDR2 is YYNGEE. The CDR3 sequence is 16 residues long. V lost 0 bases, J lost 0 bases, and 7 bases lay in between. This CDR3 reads CASSVGDSSYNSPLHF. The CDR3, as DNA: TGTGCCAGCAGCGTAGGAGACAGCTCCTATAATTCACCCCTCCACTTT.

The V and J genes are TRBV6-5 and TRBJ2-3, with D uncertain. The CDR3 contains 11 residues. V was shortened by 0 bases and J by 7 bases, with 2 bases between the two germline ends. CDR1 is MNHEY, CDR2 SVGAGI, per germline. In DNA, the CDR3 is TGTGCCAGCAGTTACTCGAATACGCAGTATTTT. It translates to CASSYSNTQYF.